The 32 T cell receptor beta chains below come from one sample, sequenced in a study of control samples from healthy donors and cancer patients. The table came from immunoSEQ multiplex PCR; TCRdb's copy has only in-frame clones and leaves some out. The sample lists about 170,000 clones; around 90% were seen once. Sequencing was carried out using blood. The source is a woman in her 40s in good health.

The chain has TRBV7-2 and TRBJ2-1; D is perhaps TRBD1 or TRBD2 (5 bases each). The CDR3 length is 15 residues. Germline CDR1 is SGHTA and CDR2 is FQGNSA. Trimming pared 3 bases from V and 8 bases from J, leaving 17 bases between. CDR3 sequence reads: CASSFEGQAGDEQFF. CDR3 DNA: TGTGCCAGCAGCTTCGAGGGGCAGGCCGGCGATGAGCAGTTCTTC.

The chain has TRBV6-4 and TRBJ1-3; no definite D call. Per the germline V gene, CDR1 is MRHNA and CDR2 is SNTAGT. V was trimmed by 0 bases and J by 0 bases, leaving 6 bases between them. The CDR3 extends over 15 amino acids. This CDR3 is CASSDSRPSGNTIYF. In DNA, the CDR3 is TGTGCCAGCAGTGACTCACGCCCCTCTGGAAACACCATATATTTT.

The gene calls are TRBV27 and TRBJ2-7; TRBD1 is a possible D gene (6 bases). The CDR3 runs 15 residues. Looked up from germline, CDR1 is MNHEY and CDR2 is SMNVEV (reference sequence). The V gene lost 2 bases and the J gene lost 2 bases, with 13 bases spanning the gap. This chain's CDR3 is CASSLRRTETYEQYF. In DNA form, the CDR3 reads TGTGCCAGCAGTTTACGGAGGACAGAGACCTACGAGCAGTACTTC.

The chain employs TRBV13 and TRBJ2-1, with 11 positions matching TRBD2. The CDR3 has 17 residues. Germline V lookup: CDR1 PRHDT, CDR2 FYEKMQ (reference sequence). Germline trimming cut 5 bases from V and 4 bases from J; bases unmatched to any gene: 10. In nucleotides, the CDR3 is TGTGCCAGCAGCCCCCGAGGGGGGACTAGCGGTTACAATGAGCAGTTCTTC. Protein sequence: CASSPRGGTSGYNEQFF.

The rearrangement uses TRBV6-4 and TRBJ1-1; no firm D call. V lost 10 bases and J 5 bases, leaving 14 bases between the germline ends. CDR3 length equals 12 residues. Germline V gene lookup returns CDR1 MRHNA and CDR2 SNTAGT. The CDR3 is CATPVGRTEAFF. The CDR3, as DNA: TGTGCCACCCCGGTGGGGAGGACTGAAGCTTTCTTT.

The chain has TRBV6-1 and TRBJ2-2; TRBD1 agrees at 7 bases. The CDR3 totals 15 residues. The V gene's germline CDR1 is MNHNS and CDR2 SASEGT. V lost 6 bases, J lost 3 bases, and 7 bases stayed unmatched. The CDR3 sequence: CASRDHRGDTGELFF. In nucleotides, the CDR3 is TGTGCCAGCAGGGATCACAGGGGAGACACCGGGGAGCTGTTTTTT.

CDR3 DNA sequence: TGCGCCAGCAGCTTGGATACAGATTCCGGGCCCCAGCATTTT. Encoded protein: CASSLDTDSGPQHF. The chain links TRBV5-1 to TRBJ1-5; D is unresolved. Trimming removed 0 bases from V and 9 bases from J, with 13 bases in between. CDR1 and CDR2 (germline): SGHRS, YFSETQ. The CDR3 sequence is 14 residues long. Looking up the rest from reference TRBV5-1 and TRBJ1-5 gives the full variable domain: KAGVTQTPRYLIKTRGQQVTLSCSPISGHRSVSWYQQTPGQGLQFLFEYFSETQRNKGNFPGRFSGRQFSNSRSEMNVSTLELGDSALYLCASSLDTDSGPQHFGDGTRLSIL.

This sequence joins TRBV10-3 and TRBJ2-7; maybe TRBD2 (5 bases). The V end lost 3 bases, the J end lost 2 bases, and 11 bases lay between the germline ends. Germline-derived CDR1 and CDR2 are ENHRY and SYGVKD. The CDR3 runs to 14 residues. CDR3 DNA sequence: TGTGCCATCAGTGACTGGACTGTTCCCTACGAGCAGTACTTC. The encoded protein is CAISDWTVPYEQYF.

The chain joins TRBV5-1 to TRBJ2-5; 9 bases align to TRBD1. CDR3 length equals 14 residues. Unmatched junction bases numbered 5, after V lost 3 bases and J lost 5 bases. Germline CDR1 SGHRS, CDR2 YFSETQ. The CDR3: CASSSTGGVETQYF. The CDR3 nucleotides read TGCGCCAGCAGCTCCACAGGGGGCGTGGAGACCCAGTACTTC. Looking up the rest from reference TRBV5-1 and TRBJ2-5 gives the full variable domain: KAGVTQTPRYLIKTRGQQVTLSCSPISGHRSVSWYQQTPGQGLQFLFEYFSETQRNKGNFPGRFSGRQFSNSRSEMNVSTLELGDSALYLCASSSTGGVETQYFGPGTRLLVL.

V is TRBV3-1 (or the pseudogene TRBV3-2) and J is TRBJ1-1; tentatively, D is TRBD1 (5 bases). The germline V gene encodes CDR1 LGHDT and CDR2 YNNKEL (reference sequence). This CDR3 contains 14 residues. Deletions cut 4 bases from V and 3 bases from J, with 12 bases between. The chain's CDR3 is CASSPGDGYTEAFF. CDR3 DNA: TGTGCCAGCAGCCCTGGGGACGGGTACACTGAAGCTTTCTTT.

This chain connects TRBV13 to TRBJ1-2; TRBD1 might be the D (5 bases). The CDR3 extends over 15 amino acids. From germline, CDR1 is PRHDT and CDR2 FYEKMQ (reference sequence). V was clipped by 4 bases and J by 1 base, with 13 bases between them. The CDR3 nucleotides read TGTGCCAGCAGCTCGATCAGGGAAGATAACTATGGCTACACCTTC. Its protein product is CASSSIREDNYGYTF.

CDR3 protein: CASSPGTSVSEQYF. The CDR3 region has the DNA TGTGCCAGCAGCCCCGGGACTAGCGTTTCCGAGCAGTACTTC. The chain uses TRBV11-2 and TRBJ2-7; 10 bases are a match to TRBD2. CDR1 SGHAT and CDR2 FQNNGV come from the germline V gene. The V and J ends lost 5 bases and 6 bases, in that order; junction bases with no gene match: 7. The CDR3 runs to 14 residues.

CDR3 in DNA: TGCGCCAGCAACACGGGAGGGACAGGGGGTAATGAAAAACTGTTTTTT. Protein product: CASNTGGTGGNEKLFF. The chain links TRBV5-1 to TRBJ1-4, with 11 bases fitting TRBD1. V gave up 6 bases and J gave up 4 bases; unmatched junction bases: 8. The CDR3 length is 16 residues. CDR1 is SGHRS, CDR2 YFSETQ, per germline.

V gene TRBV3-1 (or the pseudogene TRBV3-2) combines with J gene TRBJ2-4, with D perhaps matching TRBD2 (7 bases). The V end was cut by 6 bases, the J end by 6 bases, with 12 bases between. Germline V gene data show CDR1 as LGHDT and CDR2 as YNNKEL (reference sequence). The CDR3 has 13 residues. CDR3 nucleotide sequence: TGTGCCAGCAGTTTGGGGGGGGCAAACATTCAGTACTTC. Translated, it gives CASSLGGANIQYF.

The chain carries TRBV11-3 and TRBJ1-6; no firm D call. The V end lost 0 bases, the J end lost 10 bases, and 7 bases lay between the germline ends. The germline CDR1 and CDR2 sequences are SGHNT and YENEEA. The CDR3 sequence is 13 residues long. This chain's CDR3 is CASSLDGESPLHF. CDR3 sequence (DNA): TGTGCCAGCAGCTTAGACGGGGAGTCACCCCTCCACTTT.

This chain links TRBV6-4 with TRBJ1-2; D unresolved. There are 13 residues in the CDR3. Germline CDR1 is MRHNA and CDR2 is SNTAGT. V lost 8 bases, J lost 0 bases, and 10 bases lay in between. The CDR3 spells CASPTPSNYGYTF. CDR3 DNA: TGTGCCAGCCCTACACCGTCTAACTATGGCTACACCTTC.

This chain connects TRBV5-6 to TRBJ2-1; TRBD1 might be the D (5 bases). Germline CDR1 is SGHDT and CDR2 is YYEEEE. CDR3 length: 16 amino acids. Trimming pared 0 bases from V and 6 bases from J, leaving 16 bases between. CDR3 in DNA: TGTGCCAGCAGCTTGGGTCCTAGGGGTTCGCGCAATGAGCAGTTCTTC. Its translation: CASSLGPRGSRNEQFF.

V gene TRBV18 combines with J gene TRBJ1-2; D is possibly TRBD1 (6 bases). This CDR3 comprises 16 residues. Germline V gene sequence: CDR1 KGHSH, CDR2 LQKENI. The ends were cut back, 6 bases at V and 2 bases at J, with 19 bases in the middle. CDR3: CASSNTLQGSNYGYTF. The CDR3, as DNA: TGTGCCAGCTCGAATACCCTACAGGGTTCAAACTATGGCTACACCTTC.

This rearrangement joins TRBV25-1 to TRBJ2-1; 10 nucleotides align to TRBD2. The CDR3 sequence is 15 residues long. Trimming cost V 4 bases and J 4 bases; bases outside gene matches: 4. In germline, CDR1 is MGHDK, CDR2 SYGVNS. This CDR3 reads CASSAAGGNYNEQFF. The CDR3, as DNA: TGTGCCAGCAGTGCAGCGGGGGGGAATTACAATGAGCAGTTCTTC.

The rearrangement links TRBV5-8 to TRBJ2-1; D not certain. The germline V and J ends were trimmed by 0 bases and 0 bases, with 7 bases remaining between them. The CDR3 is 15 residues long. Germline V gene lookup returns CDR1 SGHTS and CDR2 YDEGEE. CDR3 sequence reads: CASSLGSSSYNEQFF. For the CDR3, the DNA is TGTGCCAGCAGCTTGGGCAGCAGCTCCTACAATGAGCAGTTCTTC. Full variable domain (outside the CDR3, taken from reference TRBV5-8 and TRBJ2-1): EAGVTQSPTHLIKTRGQQATLRCSPISGHTSVYWYQQALGLGLQFLLWYDEGEERNRGNFPPRFSGRQFPNYSSELNVNALELEDSALYLCASSLGSSSYNEQFFGPGTRLTVL.

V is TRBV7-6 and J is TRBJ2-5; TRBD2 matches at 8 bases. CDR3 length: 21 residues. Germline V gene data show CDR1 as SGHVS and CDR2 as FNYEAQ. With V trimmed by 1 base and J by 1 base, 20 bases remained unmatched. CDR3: CASSLDPFSIAGTLLQETQYF. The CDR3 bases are TGTGCCAGCAGCTTAGACCCCTTTTCAATAGCGGGGACCTTACTCCAAGAGACCCAGTACTTC.

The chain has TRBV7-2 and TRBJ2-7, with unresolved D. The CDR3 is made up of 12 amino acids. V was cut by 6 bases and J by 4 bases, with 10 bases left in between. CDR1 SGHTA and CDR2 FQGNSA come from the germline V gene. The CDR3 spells CASSRRVYEQYF. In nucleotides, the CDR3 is TGTGCCAGCAGTCGAAGAGTGTACGAGCAGTACTTC.

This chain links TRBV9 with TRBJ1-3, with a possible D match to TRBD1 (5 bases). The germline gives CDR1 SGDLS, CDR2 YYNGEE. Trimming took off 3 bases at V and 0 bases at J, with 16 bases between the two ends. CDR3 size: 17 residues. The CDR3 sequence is CASSATRDGYSGNTIYF. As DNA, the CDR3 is TGTGCCAGCAGCGCAACCAGGGATGGCTACTCTGGAAACACCATATATTTT.

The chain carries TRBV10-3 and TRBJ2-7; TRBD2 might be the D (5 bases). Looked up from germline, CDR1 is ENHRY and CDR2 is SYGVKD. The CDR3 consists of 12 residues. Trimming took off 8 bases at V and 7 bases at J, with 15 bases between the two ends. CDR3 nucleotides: TGTGCCATCGGAGAACCGAGGGTTGAGCAGTACTTC. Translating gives CAIGEPRVEQYF.

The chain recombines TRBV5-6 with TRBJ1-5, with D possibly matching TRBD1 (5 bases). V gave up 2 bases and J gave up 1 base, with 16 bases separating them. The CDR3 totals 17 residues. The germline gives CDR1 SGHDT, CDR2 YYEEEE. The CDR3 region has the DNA TGTGCCAGCAGCTTTTATAACAGGCAAAGAAGCAATCAGCCCCAGCATTTT. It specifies CASSFYNRQRSNQPQHF.

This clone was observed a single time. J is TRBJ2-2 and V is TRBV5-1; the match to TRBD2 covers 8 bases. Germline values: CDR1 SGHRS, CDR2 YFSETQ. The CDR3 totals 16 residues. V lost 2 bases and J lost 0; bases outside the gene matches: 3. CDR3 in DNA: TGCGCCAGCAGCTTCGGGGGGGCGCCGAACACCGGGGAGCTGTTTTTT. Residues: CASSFGGAPNTGELFF.

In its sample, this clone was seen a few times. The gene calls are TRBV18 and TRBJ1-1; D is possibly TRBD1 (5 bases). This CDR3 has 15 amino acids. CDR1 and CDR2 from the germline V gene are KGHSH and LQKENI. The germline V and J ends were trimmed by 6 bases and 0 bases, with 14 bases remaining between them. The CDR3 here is CASSPGTLMNTEAFF. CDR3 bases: TGTGCCAGCTCTCCCGGGACGCTAATGAACACTGAAGCTTTCTTT.

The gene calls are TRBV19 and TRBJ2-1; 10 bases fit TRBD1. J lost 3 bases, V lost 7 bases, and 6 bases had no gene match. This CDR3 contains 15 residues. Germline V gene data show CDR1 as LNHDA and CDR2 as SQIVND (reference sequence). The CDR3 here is CASKLGQGLYNEQFF. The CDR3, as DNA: TGTGCCAGTAAACTGGGACAGGGGCTCTACAATGAGCAGTTCTTC.

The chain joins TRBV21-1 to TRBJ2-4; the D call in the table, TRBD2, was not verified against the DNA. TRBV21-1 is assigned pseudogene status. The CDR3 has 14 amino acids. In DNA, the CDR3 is TGTGCCAGCAGTAGAGACTATGCCAAAAACATTCAGTACTTC. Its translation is CASSRDYAKNIQYF.

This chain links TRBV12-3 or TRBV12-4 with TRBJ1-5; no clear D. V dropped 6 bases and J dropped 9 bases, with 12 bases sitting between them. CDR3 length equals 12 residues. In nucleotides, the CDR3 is TGTGCCAGCAGGATAAATCACTCGCCCCAGCATTTT. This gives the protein CASRINHSPQHF.

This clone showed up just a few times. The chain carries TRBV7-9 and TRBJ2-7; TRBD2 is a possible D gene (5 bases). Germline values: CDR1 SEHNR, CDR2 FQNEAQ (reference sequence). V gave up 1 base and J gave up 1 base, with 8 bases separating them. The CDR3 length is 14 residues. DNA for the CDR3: TGTGCCAGCAGCTTAGGCCGAGGGTCCTACGAGCAGTACTTC. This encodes CASSLGRGSYEQYF.

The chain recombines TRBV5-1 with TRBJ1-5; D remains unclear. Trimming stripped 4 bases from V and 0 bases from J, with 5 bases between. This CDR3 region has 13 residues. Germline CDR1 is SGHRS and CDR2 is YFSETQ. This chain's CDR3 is CASSPNSNQPQHF. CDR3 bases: TGCGCCAGCAGCCCCAATAGCAATCAGCCCCAGCATTTT.